Below, 5 T cell receptor beta chains from the same sample are listed, as sequenced in a study of T-cell memory formation after mild COVID-19 (dated by TCRdb to the early 2020s). Receptor amplification or capture employed 5' RACE. The sequencing machine was an Illumina NovaSeq 6000. TCRdb trimmed the raw reads at Q25, called clones with MiXCR and kept productive beta chains. A single entry per CDR3 protein holds the most common genes and DNA from its merged rows. This sample holds around 260,000 distinct CDR3 sequences; 15% to 20% were observed only once. The ten top clones hold around a fifth of the sample. Material for sequencing was PBMCs or a T cell subset sorted from them (not recorded which). The receptors were gathered from a man aged 18 to 29 who had mild COVID-19 (a few samples of this study predate the infection). The sample titles of this study are shuffled in the database, so cell type and time point are left out; the donor was told from shared clones.

This clonotype was counted between two and nine times. V gene TRBV4-2 combines with J gene TRBJ2-5, with 12 nucleotides matching TRBD2. J lost 0 bases, V lost 0 bases, and 5 bases had no gene match. Germline V CDR1 and CDR2: LGHNA, YNFKEQ. CDR3 length: 18 residues. For the CDR3, the DNA is TGTGCCAGCAGCCAAGAAGAGACTAGCGGGGGTCACCAAGAGACCCAGTACTTC. It encodes CASSQEETSGGHQETQYF.

The chain's CDR3 is CASGQLNTEAFF. CDR3 bases: TGCGCCAGTGGACAATTGAACACTGAAGCTTTCTTT. The rearrangement links TRBV5-1 to TRBJ1-1, with D possibly being TRBD1 (5 bases). The CDR3 loop spans 12 amino acids. CDR1 and CDR2 from the germline V gene are SGHRS and YFSETQ. Trimming removed 8 bases from V and 0 bases from J, with 8 bases in between. Supplemented by reference TRBV5-1 and TRBJ1-1, the full variable domain reads KAGVTQTPRYLIKTRGQQVTLSCSPISGHRSVSWYQQTPGQGLQFLFEYFSETQRNKGNFPGRFSGRQFSNSRSEMNVSTLELGDSALYLCASGQLNTEAFFGQGTRLTVV.

This chain connects TRBV6-6 to TRBJ1-4; D might be TRBD1 (6 bases). This CDR3 has 15 residues. Trimming removed 6 bases at V and 8 bases at J, with 19 bases between. Germline loops: CDR1 MNHNY, CDR2 SVGAGI (reference sequence). The CDR3 region is CASSTQGQGGEKLFF. In DNA, the CDR3 is TGTGCCAGCAGCACTCAGGGGCAGGGCGGAGAAAAACTGTTTTTT.

The sample holds a few counts of this clonotype. The chain employs TRBV20-1 and TRBJ2-5, with D possibly being TRBD2 (5 bases). V shed 6 bases and J shed 1 base, with 12 bases lying between them. This CDR3 is built from 13 residues. CDR1 and CDR2 from the germline V gene are DFQATT and SNEGSKA (reference sequence). CDR3 residues: CSATPGVQETQYF. CDR3 coding DNA: TGCAGTGCCACCCCCGGGGTCCAAGAGACCCAGTACTTC.

This clonotype showed up many times. The chain uses TRBV5-6 and TRBJ1-1; D gene uncertain. V lost 1 base, J lost 11 bases, and 12 bases lay in between. CDR1 and CDR2 (germline): SGHDT, YYEEEE. CDR3 length equals 12 residues. CDR3 DNA: TGTGCCAGCAGCTTGACAAACGGATTGGCTTTCTTT. Protein sequence: CASSLTNGLAFF.